The 3 T cell receptor beta chains below come from one sample, sequenced in a study of T-cell memory formation after mild COVID-19. Each CDR3 protein is one row after TCRdb ran MiXCR on the 5' RACE reads. The repertoire holds 350,000 to 500,000 distinct CDR3 sequences, with around 20% as singletons. The sequencing input was PBMCs or a T cell subset sorted from them (not recorded which). The receptors come from an adult woman who had mild COVID-19 (a few samples of this study predate the infection). Cell type and time point are not known.

J is TRBJ1-2 and V is TRBV20-1; D is undetermined. Germline V gene data show CDR1 as DFQATT and CDR2 as SNEGSKA (reference sequence). There are 13 residues in the CDR3. Trimming removed 1 base from V and 2 bases from J, with 8 bases in between. CDR3 loop: CSARGRRNYGYTF. The CDR3 nucleotides are TGCAGTGCTAGAGGTCGCCGAAACTATGGCTACACCTTC.

This clonotype was seen only a few times. The CDR3 DNA follows: TGTGCCAGCAGTACGACGGCCAGAGGGAATTCACCCCTCCACTTT. Protein: CASSTTARGNSPLHF. The rearrangement uses TRBV25-1 and TRBJ1-6; D not certain. Germline CDR1 is MGHDK and CDR2 is SYGVNS. V shed 5 bases and J shed 7 bases, with 15 bases lying between them. This CDR3 has 15 amino acids. The full variable domain, in which reference TRBV25-1 and TRBJ1-6 provide the parts outside the CDR3, is EADIYQTPRYLVIGTGKKITLECSQTMGHDKMYWYQQDPGMELHLIHYSYGVNSTEKGDLSSESTVSRIRTEHFPLTLESARPSHTSQYLCASSTTARGNSPLHFGNGTRLTVT.

Only a few counts were recorded for this clonotype. V usage is TRBV7-3 and J usage is TRBJ2-3, with 7 bases lining up with TRBD2. CDR1 is SGHTA, CDR2 FQGTGA, per germline. This CDR3 has 15 amino acids. The V segment lost 6 bases and the J segment 2 bases; nucleotides outside the gene matches: 8. The CDR3 DNA reads TGTGCCAGCAGTCTAGCTGGGGGGGACACAGATACGCAGTATTTT. Translation: CASSLAGGDTDTQYF.